The 6 T cell receptor beta chains listed next were all sequenced from one sample in a study of T cell responses to AZD1222 COVID-19 vaccine. Sequencing was performed with immunoSEQ multiplex PCR; in TCRdb, only in-frame clones are kept and a portion is missing. The sample lists some 130,000 clones; 90% were seen once. Sequenced here: peripheral blood, sampled on day 0 of AZD1222 vaccination. The origin of the receptors is an adult in good health.

The chain links TRBV5-4 to TRBJ2-3; D gene uncertain. Germline V gives CDR1 SGHNT, CDR2 YYREEE (reference sequence). V gave up 0 bases and J gave up 2 bases, with 13 bases separating them. The CDR3 sequence is 16 residues long. The DNA for the CDR3 is TGTGCCAGCAGCTTGGGGCCTGCCCCCTCCACAGATACGCAGTATTTT. Residues: CASSLGPAPSTDTQYF.

CDR3 in amino acids: CAWILPGLKYGYTF. CDR3 sequence (DNA): TGTGCCTGGATCCTACCAGGACTGAAATATGGCTACACCTTC. This chain links TRBV30 with TRBJ1-2, with D hard to call. The germline CDR1 and CDR2 sequences are GTSNPN and SVGIG (reference sequence). The CDR3 is made up of 14 amino acids. Trimming stripped 4 bases from V and 5 bases from J, with 17 bases between.

The chain carries TRBV6-5 and TRBJ1-4; no reliable D call. This CDR3 spans 15 amino acids. V dropped 0 bases and J dropped 6 bases, with 11 bases sitting between them. The germline CDR1 and CDR2 sequences are MNHEY and SVGAGI. CDR3 in DNA: TGTGCCAGCAGTTACTCTGGCGTACGTCATGAAAAACTGTTTTTT. It yields the protein CASSYSGVRHEKLFF.

DNA for the CDR3: TGTGCCAGTAGTACCTGGACTAGCCCCACAGATACGCAGTATTTT. It codes for CASSTWTSPTDTQYF. J is TRBJ2-3 and V is TRBV19; 8 positions match TRBD2. Germline V lookup: CDR1 LNHDA, CDR2 SQIVND (reference sequence). This CDR3 has 15 residues. V was pared by 4 bases and J by 2 bases, with 5 bases of the junction left unmatched. Based on the CDR3 plus reference TRBV19 and TRBJ2-3, the full variable domain is DGGITQSPKYLFRKEGQNVTLSCEQNLNHDAMYWYRQDPGQGLRLIYYSQIVNDFQKGDIAEGYSVSREKKESFPLTVTSAQKNPTAFYLCASSTWTSPTDTQYFGPGTRLTVL.

This chain connects TRBV28 to TRBJ2-7; TRBD1 matches 7 bases. CDR3 size: 12 residues. The germline V gene encodes CDR1 MDHEN and CDR2 SYDVKM. J was trimmed by 10 bases and V by 4 bases; bases with no gene match: 7. The CDR3 region is CASSSFDRVQYF. The CDR3 region has the DNA TGTGCCAGCAGTTCCTTCGACAGGGTTCAGTACTTC.

This chain links TRBV5-1 with TRBJ2-5, with a weak D call TRBD2 (6 bases). The germline CDR1 and CDR2 sequences are SGHRS and YFSETQ. Trimming cost V 1 base and J 6 bases, with 13 bases left between them. The CDR3 is 14 residues long. The CDR3 nucleotides are TGCGCCAGCAGCTTGTCGGGGGTTGAGAAGACCCAGTACTTC. Protein sequence: CASSLSGVEKTQYF.